This T cell receptor beta chain is from a study of T cell responses to AZD1222 COVID-19 vaccine. The data were produced by immunoSEQ multiplex PCR, yet TCRdb's version contains in-frame clones alone and is incomplete. This table holds 90,000 to 150,000 clones, about 85% found once. On this clone itself: Its target is unknown.

With 4 bases clipped from V and 5 bases from J, the junction kept 3 bases outside the gene matches. CDR1 and CDR2 (germline): SGHVS, FQNEAQ. This CDR3 is built from 13 residues. Overall study results and limits: Donors were largely white British and mainly female; clonal diversity was possibly underestimated.

Sequenced material: peripheral blood, taken on day 0 of AZD1222 vaccination. V and J are TRBV7-8 and TRBJ2-5; 8 nucleotides match TRBD2. This TCR came from an adult in good health. The CDR3: CASSSRGGETQYF. The CDR3 region has the DNA TGTGCCAGCAGCTCCCGCGGGGGGGAGACCCAGTACTTC.